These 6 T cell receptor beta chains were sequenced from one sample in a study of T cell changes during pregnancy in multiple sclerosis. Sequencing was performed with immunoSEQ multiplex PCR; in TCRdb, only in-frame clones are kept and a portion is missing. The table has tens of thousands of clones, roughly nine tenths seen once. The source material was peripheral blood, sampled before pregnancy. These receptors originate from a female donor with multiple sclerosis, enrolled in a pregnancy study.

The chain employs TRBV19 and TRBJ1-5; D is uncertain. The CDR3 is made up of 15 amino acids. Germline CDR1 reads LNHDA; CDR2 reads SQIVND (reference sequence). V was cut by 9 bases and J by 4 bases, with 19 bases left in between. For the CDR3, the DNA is TGTGCCAGCTTACCGGGAGGGCTAGAAAATCAGCCCCAGCATTTT. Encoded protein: CASLPGGLENQPQHF.

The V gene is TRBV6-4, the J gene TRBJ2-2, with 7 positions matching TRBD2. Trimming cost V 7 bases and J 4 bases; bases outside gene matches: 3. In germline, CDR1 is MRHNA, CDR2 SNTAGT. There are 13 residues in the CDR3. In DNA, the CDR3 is TGTGCCAGCACCCCTAGCGGCACCGGGGAGCTGTTTTTT. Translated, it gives CASTPSGTGELFF.

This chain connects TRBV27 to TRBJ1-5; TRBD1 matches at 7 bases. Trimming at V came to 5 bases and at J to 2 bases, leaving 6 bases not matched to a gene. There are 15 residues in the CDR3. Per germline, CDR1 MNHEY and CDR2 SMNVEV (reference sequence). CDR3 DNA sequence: TGTGCCAGCAGTCGGACGGGACAGCGCAATCAGCCCCAGCATTTT. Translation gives CASSRTGQRNQPQHF.

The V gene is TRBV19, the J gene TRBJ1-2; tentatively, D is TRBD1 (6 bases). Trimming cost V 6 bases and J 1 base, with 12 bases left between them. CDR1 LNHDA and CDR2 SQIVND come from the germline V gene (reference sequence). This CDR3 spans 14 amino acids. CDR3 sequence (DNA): TGTGCCAGTAGAGGGACATCTTATAACTATGGCTACACCTTC. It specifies CASRGTSYNYGYTF.

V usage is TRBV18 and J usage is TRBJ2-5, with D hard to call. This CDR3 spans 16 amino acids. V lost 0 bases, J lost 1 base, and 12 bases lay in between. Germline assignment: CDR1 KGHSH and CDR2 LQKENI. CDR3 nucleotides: TGTGCCAGCTCACCACCGAGTCCGCGGTTCCAAGAGACCCAGTACTTC. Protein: CASSPPSPRFQETQYF.

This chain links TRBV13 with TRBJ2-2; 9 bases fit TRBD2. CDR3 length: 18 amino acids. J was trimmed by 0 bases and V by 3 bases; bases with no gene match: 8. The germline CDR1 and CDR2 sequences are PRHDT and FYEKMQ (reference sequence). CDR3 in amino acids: CASSFTLASGANTGELFF. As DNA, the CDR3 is TGTGCCAGCAGCTTTACGCTGGCTAGCGGGGCGAACACCGGGGAGCTGTTTTTT.